This entry lists 5 T cell receptor beta chains sequenced from one sample in a study of blood T cell repertoires in COVID-19. The table came from immunoSEQ multiplex PCR; TCRdb's copy has only in-frame clones and leaves some out. The sample lists under 300,000 clones, about 80% occurring once. The material sequenced was peripheral blood. These receptors were taken from a woman aged 80 or over with acute or convalescent COVID-19.

The chain recombines TRBV10-3 with TRBJ2-5, with TRBD1 as a possible D gene (7 bases). Germline lookup yields CDR1 ENHRY and CDR2 SYGVKD. The ends were cut back, 6 bases at V and 2 bases at J, with 13 bases in the middle. The CDR3 loop spans 14 amino acids. Here the CDR3 reads CAISRQGGQETQYF. In nucleotides, the CDR3 is TGTGCCATCAGCAGACAGGGAGGTCAAGAGACCCAGTACTTC.

The rearrangement joins TRBV25-1 to TRBJ2-5; weak D call: TRBD1 (7 bases). This CDR3 contains 17 residues. Germline CDR1 and CDR2: MGHDK and SYGVNS. V was cut by 7 bases and J by 2 bases, with 23 bases left in between. The CDR3 sequence: CASMPQLGQEGQETQYF. The DNA of the CDR3 is TGTGCCAGCATGCCCCAACTCGGACAGGAGGGACAAGAGACCCAGTACTTC.

V usage is TRBV7-9 and J usage is TRBJ1-1, with TRBD1 matching over 7 bases. Trimming removed 4 bases from V and 0 bases from J; junction bases left unmatched: 8. CDR3 length: 16 amino acids. CDR1 and CDR2 (germline): SEHNR, FQNEAQ (reference sequence). CDR3 nucleotides: TGTGCCAGCAGCTCGCAGGGGGTACTCATGAACACTGAAGCTTTCTTT. It translates to CASSSQGVLMNTEAFF. Supplemented by reference TRBV7-9 and TRBJ1-1, the full variable domain reads DTGVSQNPRHKITKRGQNVTFRCDPISEHNRLYWYRQTLGQGPEFLTYFQNEAQLEKSRLLSDRFSAERPKGSFSTLEIQRTEQGDSAMYLCASSSQGVLMNTEAFFGQGTRLTVV.

This clone was observed a few times. This chain uses TRBV3-1 (or the pseudogene TRBV3-2) with TRBJ1-5; no reliable D call. This CDR3 has 17 amino acids. Germline V gene sequence: CDR1 LGHDT, CDR2 YNNKEL (reference sequence). Trimming left V 1 base short and J 3 bases short, with 16 bases between. CDR3 nucleotides: TGTGCCAGCAGCCAAGGCGCGGGGATGAGGAACAATCAGCCCCAGCATTTT. It encodes CASSQGAGMRNNQPQHF.

The chain couples TRBV18 to TRBJ2-7, with 9 positions matching TRBD1. Looked up from germline, CDR1 is KGHSH and CDR2 is LQKENI. The junction had 8 bases not matched to a gene; V was cut back by 2 bases and J by 6 bases. The CDR3 is made up of 15 amino acids. This CDR3 is CASSPGTGTFPEQYF. DNA of the CDR3: TGTGCCAGCTCACCAGGGACAGGGACCTTCCCCGAGCAGTACTTC.